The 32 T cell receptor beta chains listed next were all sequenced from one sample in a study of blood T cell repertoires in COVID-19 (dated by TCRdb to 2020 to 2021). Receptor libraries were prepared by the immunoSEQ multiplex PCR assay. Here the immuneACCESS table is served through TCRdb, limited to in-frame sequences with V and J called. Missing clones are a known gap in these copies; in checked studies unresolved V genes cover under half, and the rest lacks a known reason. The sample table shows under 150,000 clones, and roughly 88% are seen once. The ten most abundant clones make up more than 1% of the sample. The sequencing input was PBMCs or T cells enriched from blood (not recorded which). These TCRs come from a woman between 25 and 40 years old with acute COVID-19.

CDR3 protein: CASSVDDRGMYEQYF. CDR3 bases: TGCGCCAGCAGTGTGGACGACAGGGGCATGTACGAGCAGTACTTC. The chain recombines TRBV10-1 with TRBJ2-7, with 8 bases that match TRBD1. Germline V CDR1 and CDR2: WNHNN, SYGVQD (reference sequence). Trimming took 4 bases from V and 4 from J; bases not matched to a gene: 9. The CDR3 consists of 15 residues.

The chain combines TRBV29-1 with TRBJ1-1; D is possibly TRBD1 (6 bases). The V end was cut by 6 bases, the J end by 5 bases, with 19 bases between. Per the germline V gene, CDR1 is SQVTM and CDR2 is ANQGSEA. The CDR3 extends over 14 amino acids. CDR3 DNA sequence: TGCAGCGTCGCATTTCGGGGGGCTGGGACTGAAGCTTTCTTT. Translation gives CSVAFRGAGTEAFF.

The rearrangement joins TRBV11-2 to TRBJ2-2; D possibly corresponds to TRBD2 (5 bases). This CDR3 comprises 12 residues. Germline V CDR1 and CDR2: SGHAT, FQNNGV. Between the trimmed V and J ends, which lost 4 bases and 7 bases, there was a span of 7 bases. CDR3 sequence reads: CASSSEVGELFF. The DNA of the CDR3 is TGTGCCAGCAGCTCGGAGGTCGGGGAGCTGTTTTTT. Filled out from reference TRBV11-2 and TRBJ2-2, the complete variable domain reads EAGVAQSPRYKIIEKRQSVAFWCNPISGHATLYWYQQILGQGPKLLIQFQNNGVVDDSQLPKDRFSAERLKGVDSTLKIQPAKLEDSAVYLCASSSEVGELFFGEGSRLTVL.

This chain's CDR3 is CASSEQGTDTQYF. In nucleotides, the CDR3 is TGTGCCAGCAGTGAACAGGGGACAGATACGCAGTATTTT. The V and J genes are TRBV2 and TRBJ2-3; maybe TRBD1 (6 bases). This CDR3 region has 13 residues. Germline V CDR1 and CDR2: SNHLY, FYNNEI. Between the trimmed V and J ends, which lost 2 bases and 3 bases, there was a span of 6 bases.

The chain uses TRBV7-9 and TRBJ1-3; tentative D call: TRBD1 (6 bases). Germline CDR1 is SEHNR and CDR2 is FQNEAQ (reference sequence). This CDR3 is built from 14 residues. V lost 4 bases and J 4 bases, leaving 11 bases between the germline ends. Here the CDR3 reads CASSSQGEGNTIYF. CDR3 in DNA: TGTGCCAGCAGCTCACAGGGAGAGGGAAACACCATATATTTT. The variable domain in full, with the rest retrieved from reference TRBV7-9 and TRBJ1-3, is DTGVSQNPRHKITKRGQNVTFRCDPISEHNRLYWYRQTLGQGPEFLTYFQNEAQLEKSRLLSDRFSAERPKGSFSTLEIQRTEQGDSAMYLCASSSQGEGNTIYFGEGSWLTVV.

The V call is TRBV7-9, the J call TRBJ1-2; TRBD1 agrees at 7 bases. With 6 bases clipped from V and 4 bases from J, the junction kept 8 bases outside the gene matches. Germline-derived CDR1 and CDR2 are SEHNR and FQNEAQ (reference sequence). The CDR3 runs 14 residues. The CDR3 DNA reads TGTGCCAGCAGGGCCCCCTGGGACAGCTATGGCTACACCTTC. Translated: CASRAPWDSYGYTF.

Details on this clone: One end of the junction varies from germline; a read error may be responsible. The DNA for the CDR3 is TGTGCCAGCAGTTACCCTAGACCGGAACGGGGTCGCCAATTT. As protein: CASSYPRPERGRQF. The genes are TRBV6-2 or TRBV6-3 and TRBJ1-1; D ambiguous. The CDR3 runs to 14 residues. Germline values: CDR1 MNHEY, CDR2 SVGEGT.

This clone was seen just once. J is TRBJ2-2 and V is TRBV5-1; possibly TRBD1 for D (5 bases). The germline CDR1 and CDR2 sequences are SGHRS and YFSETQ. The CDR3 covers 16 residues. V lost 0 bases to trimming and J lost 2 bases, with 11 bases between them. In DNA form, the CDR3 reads TGCGCCAGCAGCTTGGGAACAGGATACAACACCGGGGAGCTGTTTTTT. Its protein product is CASSLGTGYNTGELFF.

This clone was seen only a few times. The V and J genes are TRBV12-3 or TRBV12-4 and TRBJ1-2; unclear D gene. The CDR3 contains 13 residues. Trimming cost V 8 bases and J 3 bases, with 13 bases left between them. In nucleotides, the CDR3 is TGTGCCAGCGCCCGCCGGGAAGACTATGGCTACACCTTC. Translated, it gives CASARREDYGYTF.

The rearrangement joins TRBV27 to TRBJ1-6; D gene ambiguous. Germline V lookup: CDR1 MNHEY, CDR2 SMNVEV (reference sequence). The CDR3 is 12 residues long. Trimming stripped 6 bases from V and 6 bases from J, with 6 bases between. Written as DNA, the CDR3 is TGTGCCAGCAGCCGTTCTAATTCACCCCTCCACTTT. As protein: CASSRSNSPLHF.

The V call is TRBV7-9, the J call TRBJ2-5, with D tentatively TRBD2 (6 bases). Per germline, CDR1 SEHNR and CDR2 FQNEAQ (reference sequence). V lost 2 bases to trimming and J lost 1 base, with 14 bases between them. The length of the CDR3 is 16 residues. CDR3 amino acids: CASSLSLATLQETQYF. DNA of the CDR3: TGTGCCAGCAGCTTATCGCTAGCGACCCTCCAAGAGACCCAGTACTTC. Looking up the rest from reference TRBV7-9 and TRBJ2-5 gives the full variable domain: DTGVSQNPRHKITKRGQNVTFRCDPISEHNRLYWYRQTLGQGPEFLTYFQNEAQLEKSRLLSDRFSAERPKGSFSTLEIQRTEQGDSAMYLCASSLSLATLQETQYFGPGTRLLVL.

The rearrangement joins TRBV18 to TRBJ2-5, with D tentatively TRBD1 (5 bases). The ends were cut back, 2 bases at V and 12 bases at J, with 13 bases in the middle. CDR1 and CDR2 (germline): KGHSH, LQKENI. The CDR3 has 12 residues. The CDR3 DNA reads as TGTGCCAGCTCACCAGAGACAGCCCGAAAGTACTTC. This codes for CASSPETARKYF.

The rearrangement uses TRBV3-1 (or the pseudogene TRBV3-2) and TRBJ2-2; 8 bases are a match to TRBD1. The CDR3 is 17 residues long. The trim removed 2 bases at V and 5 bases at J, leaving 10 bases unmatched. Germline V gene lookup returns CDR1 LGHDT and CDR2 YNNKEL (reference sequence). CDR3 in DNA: TGTGCCAGCAGCCAACCCACAGGGGGAAGTAGGACCGGGGAGCTGTTTTTT. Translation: CASSQPTGGSRTGELFF.

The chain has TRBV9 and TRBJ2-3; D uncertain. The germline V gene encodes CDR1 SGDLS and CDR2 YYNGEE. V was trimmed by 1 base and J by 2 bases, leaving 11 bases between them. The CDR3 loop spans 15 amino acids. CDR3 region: CASSVRGADTDTQYF. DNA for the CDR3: TGTGCCAGCAGCGTACGCGGAGCCGACACAGATACGCAGTATTTT.

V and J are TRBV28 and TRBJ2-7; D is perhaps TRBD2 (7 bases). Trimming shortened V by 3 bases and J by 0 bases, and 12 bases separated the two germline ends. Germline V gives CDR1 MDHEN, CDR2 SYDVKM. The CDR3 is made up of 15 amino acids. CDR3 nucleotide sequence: TGTGCCAGCAGTTTGGGGGGCGGGAGCTCCTACGAGCAGTACTTC. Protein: CASSLGGGSSYEQYF.

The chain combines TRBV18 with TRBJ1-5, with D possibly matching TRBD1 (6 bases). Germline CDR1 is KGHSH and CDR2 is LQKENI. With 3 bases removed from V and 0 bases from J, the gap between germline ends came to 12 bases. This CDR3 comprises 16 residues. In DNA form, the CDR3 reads TGTGCCAGCTCACCGGGCAGGGGAGATAGCAATCAGCCCCAGCATTTT. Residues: CASSPGRGDSNQPQHF.

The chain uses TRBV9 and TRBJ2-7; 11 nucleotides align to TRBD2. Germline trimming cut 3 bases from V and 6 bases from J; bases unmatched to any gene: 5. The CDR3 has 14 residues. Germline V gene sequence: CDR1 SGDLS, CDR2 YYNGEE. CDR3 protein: CASSARLAGSEQYF. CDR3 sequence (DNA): TGTGCCAGCAGCGCGCGACTAGCGGGAAGCGAGCAGTACTTC.

CDR3 nucleotide sequence: TGTGCCAGCAGCTCCGGTTTCACCCTTTACGAGCAGTACTTC. This gives the protein CASSSGFTLYEQYF. This chain connects TRBV11-2 to TRBJ2-7; unclear D gene. Germline CDR1 reads SGHAT; CDR2 reads FQNNGV. V lost 4 bases, J lost 4 bases, and 14 bases lay in between. The CDR3 has 14 amino acids.

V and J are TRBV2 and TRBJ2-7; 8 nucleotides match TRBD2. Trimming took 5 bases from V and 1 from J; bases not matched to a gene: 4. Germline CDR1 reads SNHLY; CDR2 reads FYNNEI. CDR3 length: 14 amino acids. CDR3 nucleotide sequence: TGTGCCAGCAGTACTAGCGGCGTTTCCTACGAGCAGTACTTC. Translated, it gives CASSTSGVSYEQYF.

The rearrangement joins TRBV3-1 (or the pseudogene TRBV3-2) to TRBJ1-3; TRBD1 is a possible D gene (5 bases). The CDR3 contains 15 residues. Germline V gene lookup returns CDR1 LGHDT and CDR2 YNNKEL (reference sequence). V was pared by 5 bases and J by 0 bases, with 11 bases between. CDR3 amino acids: CASSFTGFSGNTIYF. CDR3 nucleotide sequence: TGTGCCAGCAGCTTTACAGGCTTCTCTGGAAACACCATATATTTT.

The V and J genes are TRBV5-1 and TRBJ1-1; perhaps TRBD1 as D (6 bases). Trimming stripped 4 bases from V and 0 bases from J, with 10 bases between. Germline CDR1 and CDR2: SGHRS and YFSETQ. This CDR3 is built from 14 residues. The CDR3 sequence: CASSLDRMNTEAFF. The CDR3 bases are TGCGCCAGCAGCCTTGACAGGATGAACACTGAAGCTTTCTTT.

The CDR3 protein is CASSELAGGKFF. The CDR3, as DNA: TGTGCCAGCAGTGAATTGGCGGGAGGGAAGTTCTTC. The chain carries TRBV2 and TRBJ2-1, with 9 bases aligning to TRBD2. With 2 bases clipped from V and 14 bases from J, the junction kept 4 bases outside the gene matches. The CDR3 is made up of 12 amino acids. Germline CDR1 SNHLY, CDR2 FYNNEI.

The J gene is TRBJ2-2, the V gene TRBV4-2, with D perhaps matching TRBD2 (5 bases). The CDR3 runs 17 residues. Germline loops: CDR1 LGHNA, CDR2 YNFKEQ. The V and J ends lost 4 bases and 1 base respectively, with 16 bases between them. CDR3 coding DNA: TGTGCCAGCAGCCCTAGGTCGGCGGGTATGAACACCGGGGAGCTGTTTTTT. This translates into CASSPRSAGMNTGELFF.

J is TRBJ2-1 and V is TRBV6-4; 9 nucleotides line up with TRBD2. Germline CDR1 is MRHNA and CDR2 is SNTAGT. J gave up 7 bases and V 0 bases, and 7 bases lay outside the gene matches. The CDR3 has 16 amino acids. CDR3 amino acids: CASSDSGTSLKNEQFF. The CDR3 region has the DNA TGTGCCAGCAGTGACTCCGGGACTAGCTTAAAAAATGAGCAGTTCTTC.

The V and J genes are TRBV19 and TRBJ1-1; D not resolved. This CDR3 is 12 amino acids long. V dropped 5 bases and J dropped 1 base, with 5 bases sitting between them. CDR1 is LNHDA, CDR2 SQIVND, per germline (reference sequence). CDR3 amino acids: CASSGANTEAFF. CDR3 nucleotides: TGTGCCAGTAGTGGAGCGAACACTGAAGCTTTCTTT.

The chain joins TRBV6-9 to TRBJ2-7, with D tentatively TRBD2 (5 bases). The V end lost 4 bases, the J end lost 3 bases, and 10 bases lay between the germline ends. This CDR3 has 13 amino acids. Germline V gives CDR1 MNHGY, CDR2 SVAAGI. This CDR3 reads CASSFSRDYEQYF. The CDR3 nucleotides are TGTGCCAGCAGTTTTTCTCGGGACTACGAGCAGTACTTC.

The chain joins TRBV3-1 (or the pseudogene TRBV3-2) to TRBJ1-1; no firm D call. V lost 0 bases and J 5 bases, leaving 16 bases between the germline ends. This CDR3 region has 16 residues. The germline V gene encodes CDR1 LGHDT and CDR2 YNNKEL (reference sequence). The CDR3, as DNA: TGTGCCAGCAGCCAAGAGGGCGCGGGGAGAGGGACTGAAGCTTTCTTT. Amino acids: CASSQEGAGRGTEAFF.

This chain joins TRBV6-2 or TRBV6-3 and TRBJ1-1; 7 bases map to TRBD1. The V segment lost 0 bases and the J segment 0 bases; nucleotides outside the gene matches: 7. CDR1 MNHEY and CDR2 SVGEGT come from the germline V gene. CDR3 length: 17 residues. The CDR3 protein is CASSYSRGGTVNTEAFF. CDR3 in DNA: TGTGCCAGCAGTTACTCGAGAGGGGGCACGGTGAACACTGAAGCTTTCTTT.

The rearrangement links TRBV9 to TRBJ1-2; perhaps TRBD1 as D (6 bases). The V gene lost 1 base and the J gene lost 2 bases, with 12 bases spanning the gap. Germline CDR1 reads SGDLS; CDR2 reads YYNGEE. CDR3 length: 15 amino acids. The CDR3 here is CASSVQGSGNYGYTF. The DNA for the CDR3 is TGTGCCAGCAGCGTACAGGGGAGCGGCAACTATGGCTACACCTTC.

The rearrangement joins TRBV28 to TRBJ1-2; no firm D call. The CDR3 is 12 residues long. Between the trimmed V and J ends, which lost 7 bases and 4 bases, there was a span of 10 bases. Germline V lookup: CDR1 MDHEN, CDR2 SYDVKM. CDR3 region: CASNAEGYGYTF. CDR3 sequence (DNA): TGTGCCAGCAACGCAGAGGGCTATGGCTACACCTTC.

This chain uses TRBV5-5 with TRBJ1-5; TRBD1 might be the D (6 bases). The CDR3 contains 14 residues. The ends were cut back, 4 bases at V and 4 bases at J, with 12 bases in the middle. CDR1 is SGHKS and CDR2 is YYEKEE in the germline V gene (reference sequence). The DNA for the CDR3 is TGTGCCAGCAGCATGGACAGCCGGAATCAGCCCCAGCATTTT. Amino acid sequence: CASSMDSRNQPQHF. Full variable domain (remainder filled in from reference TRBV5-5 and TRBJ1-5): DAGVTQSPTHLIKTRGQQVTLRCSPISGHKSVSWYQQVLGQGPQFIFQYYEKEERGRGNFPDRFSARQFPNYSSELNVNALLLGDSALYLCASSMDSRNQPQHFGDGTRLSIL.

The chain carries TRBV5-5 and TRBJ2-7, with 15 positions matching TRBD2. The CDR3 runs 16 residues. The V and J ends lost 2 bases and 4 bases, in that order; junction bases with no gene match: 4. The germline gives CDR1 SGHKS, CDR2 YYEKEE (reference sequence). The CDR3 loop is CASSFSGTSGRYEQYF. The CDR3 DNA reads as TGTGCCAGCAGCTTCTCCGGGACTAGCGGGAGGTACGAGCAGTACTTC.